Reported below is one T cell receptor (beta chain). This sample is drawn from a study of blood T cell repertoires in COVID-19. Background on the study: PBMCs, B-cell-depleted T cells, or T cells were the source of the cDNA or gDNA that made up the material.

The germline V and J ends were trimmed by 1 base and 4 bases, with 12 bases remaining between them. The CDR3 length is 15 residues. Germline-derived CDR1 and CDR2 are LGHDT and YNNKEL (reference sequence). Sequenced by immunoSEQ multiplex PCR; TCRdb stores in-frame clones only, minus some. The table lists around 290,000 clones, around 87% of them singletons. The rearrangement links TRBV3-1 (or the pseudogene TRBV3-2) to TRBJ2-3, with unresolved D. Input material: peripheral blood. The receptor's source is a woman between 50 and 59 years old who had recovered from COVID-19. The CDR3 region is CASSQGIAVADTQYF. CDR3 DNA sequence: TGTGCCAGCAGCCAAGGTATTGCGGTCGCAGATACGCAGTATTTT.